Listed below are T cell receptor beta chains from one sample, sequenced in a study of CD8 T cells in ankylosing spondylitis. TCRdb reanalysed the 5' RACE reads using MiXCR and keeps one entry per CDR3 protein. The table shows around 130,000 distinct CDR3 sequences, with approximately 17% occurring only once. The sequenced sample consisted of blood, either unsorted or a sorted T cell fraction (not recorded which). The receptors come from a male donor with ankylosing spondylitis. CDR3s include the opening cysteine and the closing phenylalanine or tryptophan. D genes are given only for firm matches. Clone size appears in some rows only: once, few, many, or a class for an expanded clone.

v_call: TRBV12-3/TRBV12-4
d_call: -
j_call: TRBJ2-1
clone_size: few
cdr3_aa: CASSLNGVYNEQFF
cdr3_nt: TGTGCCAGCAGTTTAAACGGAGTATACAATGAGCAGTTCTTC

v_call: TRBV7-9
d_call: -
j_call: TRBJ2-5
clone_size: -
cdr3_aa: CASSPVLHQETQYF
cdr3_nt: TGTGCCAGCAGCCCAGTCTTACATCAAGAGACCCAGTACTTC

v_call: TRBV29-1
d_call: -
j_call: TRBJ2-7
clone_size: -
cdr3_aa: CSVEKGSTYEQYF
cdr3_nt: TGCAGCGTTGAAAAGGGGTCCACCTACGAGCAGTACTTC

v_call: TRBV29-1
d_call: -
j_call: TRBJ1-2
clone_size: many
cdr3_aa: CSVEDYPGDGYTF
cdr3_nt: TGCAGCGTTGAAGATTATCCAGGGGATGGCTACACCTTC

v_call: TRBV20-1
d_call: TRBD1
j_call: TRBJ1-1
clone_size: -
cdr3_aa: CSASGGGLGTEAFF
cdr3_nt: TGCAGTGCCAGCGGAGGGGGCCTGGGCACTGAAGCTTTCTTT

v_call: TRBV7-6
d_call: -
j_call: TRBJ2-2
clone_size: few
cdr3_aa: CASSSTGAGVHGELFF
cdr3_nt: TGTGCCAGCAGCTCCACGGGGGCAGGGGTTCACGGGGAGCTGTTTTTT

v_call: TRBV12-3/TRBV12-4
d_call: -
j_call: TRBJ1-5
clone_size: -
cdr3_aa: CASKMGGQPQHF
cdr3_nt: TGTGCCAGCAAGATGGGAGGCCAGCCCCAGCATTTT

v_call: TRBV13
d_call: -
j_call: TRBJ2-3
clone_size: few
cdr3_aa: CASSYDQRADTQYF
cdr3_nt: TGTGCCAGCAGCTATGACCAAAGAGCAGATACGCAGTATTTT

v_call: TRBV7-9
d_call: -
j_call: TRBJ2-5
clone_size: -
cdr3_aa: CASSPVPVQETQYF
cdr3_nt: TGTGCCAGCAGCCCCGTACCGGTACAAGAGACCCAGTACTTC

v_call: TRBV7-2
d_call: TRBD2
j_call: TRBJ2-1
clone_size: few
cdr3_aa: CASSLSFLAGVPSSYNEQFF
cdr3_nt: TGTGCCAGCAGCTTATCGTTTCTAGCGGGAGTTCCCAGCTCCTACAATGAGCAGTTCTTC

v_call: TRBV7-8
d_call: TRBD2
j_call: TRBJ2-1
clone_size: -
cdr3_aa: CASRTPGLAGGENYNEQFF
cdr3_nt: TGTGCCAGCAGAACTCCGGGACTAGCGGGAGGGGAGAACTACAATGAGCAGTTCTTC

v_call: TRBV28
d_call: TRBD2
j_call: TRBJ2-5
clone_size: -
cdr3_aa: CASTALGGGETQYF
cdr3_nt: TGTGCCAGCACTGCTCTCGGGGGGGGAGAGACCCAGTACTTC

v_call: TRBV29-1
d_call: -
j_call: TRBJ1-2
clone_size: few
cdr3_aa: CSVGTVFGYTF
cdr3_nt: TGCAGCGTTGGGACAGTATTCGGCTACACCTTC

v_call: TRBV7-9
d_call: TRBD2
j_call: TRBJ2-5
clone_size: -
cdr3_aa: CASSLEVLAGLQETQYF
cdr3_nt: TGTGCCAGCAGCTTAGAGGTGTTAGCGGGACTACAAGAGACCCAGTACTTC

v_call: TRBV6-1
d_call: -
j_call: TRBJ1-4
clone_size: -
cdr3_aa: CAVQTGHLNEKLFF
cdr3_nt: TGTGCCGTCCAGACAGGCCACCTTAATGAAAAACTGTTTTTT

v_call: TRBV4-3
d_call: TRBD2
j_call: TRBJ2-1
clone_size: many
cdr3_aa: CASSQEPSGGIYNEQFF
cdr3_nt: TGCGCCAGCAGCCAAGAGCCTAGCGGGGGGATTTACAATGAGCAGTTCTTC

v_call: TRBV3-1
d_call: TRBD2
j_call: TRBJ2-1
clone_size: -
cdr3_aa: CASTQEAGTSGNIYNEQFF
cdr3_nt: TGTGCCTCCACCCAGGAGGCGGGGACTAGCGGGAACATCTACAATGAGCAGTTCTTC

v_call: TRBV4-1
d_call: -
j_call: TRBJ1-6
clone_size: many
cdr3_aa: CASSLRTGDNSPLHF
cdr3_nt: TGCGCCAGCAGCCTAAGGACGGGTGATAATTCACCCCTCCACTTT

v_call: TRBV29-1
d_call: -
j_call: TRBJ2-1
clone_size: -
cdr3_aa: CSVEDGTGRGSYNEQFF
cdr3_nt: TGCAGCGTTGAAGATGGGACTGGTCGAGGCTCCTACAATGAGCAGTTCTTC

v_call: TRBV4-3
d_call: -
j_call: TRBJ2-7
clone_size: -
cdr3_aa: CASSQTRDDYEQYF
cdr3_nt: TGCGCCAGCAGCCAGACCCGGGACGACTACGAGCAGTACTTC

v_call: TRBV6-2/TRBV6-3
d_call: -
j_call: TRBJ2-7
clone_size: -
cdr3_aa: CASSYSEHEQYF
cdr3_nt: TGTGCCAGCAGTTACTCGGAGCACGAGCAGTACTTC

v_call: TRBV6-1
d_call: TRBD1
j_call: TRBJ2-7
clone_size: few
cdr3_aa: CASSLDRAHPYEQYF
cdr3_nt: TGTGCCAGCAGCTTGGACAGGGCCCATCCCTACGAGCAGTACTTC

v_call: TRBV7-2
d_call: TRBD2
j_call: TRBJ2-7
clone_size: few
cdr3_aa: CASSAASGAYEQYF
cdr3_nt: TGTGCCAGCAGCGCGGCTAGCGGAGCCTACGAGCAGTACTTC

v_call: TRBV28
d_call: -
j_call: TRBJ2-7
clone_size: -
cdr3_aa: CASSFAGRGRYEQYF
cdr3_nt: TGTGCCAGCAGTTTTGCAGGGAGGGGGCGCTACGAGCAGTACTTC

v_call: TRBV13
d_call: -
j_call: TRBJ2-1
clone_size: many
cdr3_aa: CASRDSYNEQFF
cdr3_nt: TGTGCCAGCAGGGACAGTTACAATGAGCAGTTCTTC

v_call: TRBV20-1
d_call: -
j_call: TRBJ2-2
clone_size: -
cdr3_aa: CSARDRHSGVSGELFF
cdr3_nt: TGCAGTGCTAGAGATCGACATAGCGGTGTCTCCGGGGAGCTGTTTTTT

v_call: TRBV27
d_call: -
j_call: TRBJ1-5
clone_size: few
cdr3_aa: CASSSVRNQPQHF
cdr3_nt: TGTGCCAGCAGTTCGGTCCGCAATCAGCCCCAGCATTTT

v_call: TRBV28
d_call: -
j_call: TRBJ2-7
clone_size: -
cdr3_aa: CASSFILAGYEQYF
cdr3_nt: TGTGCCAGCAGTTTTATACTAGCAGGATACGAGCAGTACTTC

v_call: TRBV7-9
d_call: TRBD1
j_call: TRBJ2-7
clone_size: many
cdr3_aa: CASSHRDRSYEQYF
cdr3_nt: TGTGCCAGCAGCCACCGGGACAGGTCCTACGAGCAGTACTTC

v_call: TRBV7-6
d_call: -
j_call: TRBJ2-7
clone_size: -
cdr3_aa: CASSPSQGFHPSYEQYF
cdr3_nt: TGTGCCAGCAGCCCATCCCAGGGGTTTCACCCATCCTACGAGCAGTACTTC

v_call: TRBV7-9
d_call: -
j_call: TRBJ2-7
clone_size: few
cdr3_aa: CASSPGVAAYEQYF
cdr3_nt: TGTGCCAGCAGCCCAGGAGTTGCGGCCTACGAGCAGTACTTC

v_call: TRBV19
d_call: TRBD1
j_call: TRBJ2-7
clone_size: -
cdr3_aa: CASSIRQGGGYEQYF
cdr3_nt: TGTGCCAGTAGTATAAGACAGGGGGGAGGTTACGAGCAGTACTTC

v_call: TRBV11-3
d_call: -
j_call: TRBJ2-3
clone_size: few
cdr3_aa: CASSFMSLTQYF
cdr3_nt: TGTGCCAGCAGCTTTATGAGCCTTACGCAGTATTTT

v_call: TRBV27
d_call: -
j_call: TRBJ1-2
clone_size: -
cdr3_aa: CASSLKLEGGKYGYTF
cdr3_nt: TGTGCCAGCAGTCTGAAACTCGAAGGGGGAAAGTATGGCTACACCTTC

v_call: TRBV9
d_call: TRBD2
j_call: TRBJ2-3
clone_size: many
cdr3_aa: CASSVASGDADTQYF
cdr3_nt: TGTGCCAGCAGCGTAGCTAGCGGAGATGCTGATACGCAGTATTTT

v_call: TRBV7-9
d_call: TRBD2
j_call: TRBJ2-2
clone_size: many
cdr3_aa: CASSPDGTSNSGELFF
cdr3_nt: TGTGCCAGCAGCCCGGACGGGACTAGTAACTCCGGGGAGCTGTTTTTT

v_call: TRBV14
d_call: -
j_call: TRBJ2-6
clone_size: -
cdr3_aa: CASSQGPRGSGANVLTF
cdr3_nt: TGTGCCAGCAGCCAAGGCCCACGGGGCTCTGGGGCCAACGTCCTGACTTTC

v_call: TRBV7-2
d_call: TRBD1
j_call: TRBJ2-1
clone_size: -
cdr3_aa: CASSLPPSDRGLILQFF
cdr3_nt: TGTGCCAGCAGCCTACCCCCCTCGGACAGGGGGCTTATACTGCAGTTCTTC

v_call: TRBV27
d_call: -
j_call: TRBJ2-1
clone_size: few
cdr3_aa: CASSLSSEDPHEQFF
cdr3_nt: TGTGCCAGCAGTTTATCTTCGGAGGACCCTCATGAGCAGTTCTTC

v_call: TRBV28
d_call: TRBD1
j_call: TRBJ1-1
clone_size: -
cdr3_aa: CASSDTGTGLTEAFF
cdr3_nt: TGTGCCAGCAGTGATACCGGGACAGGGCTCACTGAAGCTTTCTTT

v_call: TRBV6-4
d_call: TRBD2
j_call: TRBJ2-1
clone_size: -
cdr3_aa: CASRDRVRTSGKGRYYNEQFF
cdr3_nt: TGTGCCAGCAGGGACCGCGTGAGGACTAGCGGGAAGGGGAGGTACTACAATGAGCAGTTCTTC

v_call: TRBV4-1
d_call: -
j_call: TRBJ1-5
clone_size: few
cdr3_aa: CASSWGASNQPQHF
cdr3_nt: TGCGCCAGCAGCTGGGGGGCTAGCAATCAGCCCCAGCATTTT